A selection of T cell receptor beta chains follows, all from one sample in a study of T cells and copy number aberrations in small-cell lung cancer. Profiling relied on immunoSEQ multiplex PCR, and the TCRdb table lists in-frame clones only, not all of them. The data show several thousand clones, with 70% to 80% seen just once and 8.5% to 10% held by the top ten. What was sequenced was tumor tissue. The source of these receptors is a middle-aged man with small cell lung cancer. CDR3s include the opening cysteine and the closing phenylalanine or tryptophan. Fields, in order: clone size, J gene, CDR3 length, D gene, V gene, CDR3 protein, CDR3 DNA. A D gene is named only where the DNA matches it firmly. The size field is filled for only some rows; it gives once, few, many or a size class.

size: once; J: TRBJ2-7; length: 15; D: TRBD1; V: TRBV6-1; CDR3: CAISPTGESSYEQYF; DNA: TGTGCCATTAGTCCGACAGGGGAGAGCTCCTACGAGCAGTACTTC
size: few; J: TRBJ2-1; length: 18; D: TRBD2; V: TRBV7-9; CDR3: CASRGTSGPIRSYNEQFF; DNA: TGTGCCAGCAGGGGGACTAGCGGGCCCATTCGCAGCTACAATGAGCAGTTCTTC
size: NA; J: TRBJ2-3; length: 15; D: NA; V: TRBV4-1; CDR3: CASSQGVPSTDTQYF; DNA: TGCGCCAGCAGCCAAGGGGTCCCAAGCACAGATACGCAGTATTTT
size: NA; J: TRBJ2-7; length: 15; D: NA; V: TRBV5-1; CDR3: CASSLSGKGENEQYF; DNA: TGCGCCAGCAGCTTGTCGGGGAAGGGGGAAAACGAGCAGTACTTC
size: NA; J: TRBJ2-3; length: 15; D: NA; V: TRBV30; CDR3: CAWSEGGTSTDTQYF; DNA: TGTGCCTGGAGTGAAGGTGGAACTAGCACAGATACGCAGTATTTT
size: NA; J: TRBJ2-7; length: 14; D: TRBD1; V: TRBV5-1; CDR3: CASSLRDRDYEQYF; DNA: TGCGCCAGCAGCCTCCGGGACAGGGACTACGAGCAGTACTTC
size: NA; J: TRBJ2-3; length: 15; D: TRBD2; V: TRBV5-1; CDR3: CASSFLAGDTDTQYF; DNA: TGCGCCAGCAGCTTTCTAGCGGGGGACACAGATACGCAGTATTTT
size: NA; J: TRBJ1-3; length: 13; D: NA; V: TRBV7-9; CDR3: CASSIIPGNTIYF; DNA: TGTGCCAGCAGCATAATACCTGGAAACACCATATATTTT
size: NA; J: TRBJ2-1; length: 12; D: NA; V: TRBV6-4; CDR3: CASSDGYNEQFF; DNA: TGTGCCAGCAGTGACGGCTACAATGAGCAGTTCTTC
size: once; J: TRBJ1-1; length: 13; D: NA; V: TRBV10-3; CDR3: CASLLGMNTEAFF; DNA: TGTGCCTCTCTGTTGGGTATGAACACTGAAGCTTTCTTT
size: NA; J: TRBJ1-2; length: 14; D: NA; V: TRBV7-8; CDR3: CASSSSGANYGYTF; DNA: TGTGCCAGCAGCTCTTCAGGGGCTAACTATGGCTACACCTTC
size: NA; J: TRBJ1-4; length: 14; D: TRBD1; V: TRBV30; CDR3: CAWNPGTGVEKLFF; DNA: TGTGCCTGGAATCCCGGGACAGGGGTGGAAAAACTGTTTTTT
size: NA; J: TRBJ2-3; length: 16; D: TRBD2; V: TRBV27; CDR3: CASSPGLAASTDTQYF; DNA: TGTGCCAGCAGCCCCGGACTAGCGGCTAGCACAGATACGCAGTATTTT
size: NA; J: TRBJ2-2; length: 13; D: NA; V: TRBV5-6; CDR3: CASSRSLTGELFF; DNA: TGTGCCAGCAGCAGGTCCCTCACCGGGGAGCTGTTTTTT
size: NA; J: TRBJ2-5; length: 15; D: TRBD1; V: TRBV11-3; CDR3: CASSLEGQGDGTQYF; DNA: TGTGCCAGCAGCTTAGAGGGACAGGGGGACGGGACCCAGTACTTC
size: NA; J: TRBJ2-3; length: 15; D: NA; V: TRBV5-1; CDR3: CASSLGRPSTDTQYF; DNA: TGCGCCAGCAGCTTGGGTAGACCTAGCACAGATACGCAGTATTTT
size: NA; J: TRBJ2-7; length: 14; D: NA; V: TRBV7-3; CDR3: CASSLGNLGSEQYF; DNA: TGTGCCAGCAGCTTAGGGAACCTAGGTTCCGAGCAGTACTTC
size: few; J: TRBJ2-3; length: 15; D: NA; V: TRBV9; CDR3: CASSVRGSSTDTQYF; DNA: TGTGCCAGCAGCGTACGGGGTTCTAGCACAGATACGCAGTATTTT
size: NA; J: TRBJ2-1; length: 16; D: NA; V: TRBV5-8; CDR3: CASSSRAAPFSNEQFF; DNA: TGTGCCAGCAGCTCAAGGGCCGCGCCGTTTAGCAATGAGCAGTTCTTC
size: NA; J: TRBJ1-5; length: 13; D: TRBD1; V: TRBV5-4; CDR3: CASSLGQYQPQHF; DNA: TGTGCCAGCAGCCTGGGACAGTATCAGCCCCAGCATTTT
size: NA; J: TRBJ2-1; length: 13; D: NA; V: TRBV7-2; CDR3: CASSSGPWNEQFF; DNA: TGTGCCAGCAGCTCTGGACCCTGGAATGAGCAGTTCTTC
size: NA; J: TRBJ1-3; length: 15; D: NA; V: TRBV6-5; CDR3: CASNYSHISGNTIYF; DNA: TGTGCCAGCAATTACTCTCACATCTCTGGAAACACCATATATTTT
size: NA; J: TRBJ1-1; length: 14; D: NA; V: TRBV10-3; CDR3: CATTSRGGEEEAFF; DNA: TGTGCCACCACATCAAGGGGGGGCGAGGAGGAAGCTTTCTTT
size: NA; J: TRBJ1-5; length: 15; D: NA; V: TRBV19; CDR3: CASSIRGDSNQPQHF; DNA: TGTGCCAGTAGTATCCGAGGAGACAGCAATCAGCCCCAGCATTTT
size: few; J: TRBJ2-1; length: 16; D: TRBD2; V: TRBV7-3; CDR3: CASSLNGRGSYNEQFF; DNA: TGTGCCAGCAGCTTAAACGGGAGGGGCTCCTACAATGAGCAGTTCTTC
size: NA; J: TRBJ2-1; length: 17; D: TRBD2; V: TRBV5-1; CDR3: CASSPGLSGSSYNEQFF; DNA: TGCGCCAGCAGCCCGGGGCTTAGCGGGAGCTCCTACAATGAGCAGTTCTTC
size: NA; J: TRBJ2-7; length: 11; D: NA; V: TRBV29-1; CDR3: CSVGSGYEQYF; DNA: TGCAGCGTTGGTTCCGGGTACGAGCAGTACTTC
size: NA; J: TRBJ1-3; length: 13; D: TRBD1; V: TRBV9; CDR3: CASSGQGVNTIYF; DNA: TGTGCCAGCAGCGGACAGGGGGTAAACACCATATATTTT
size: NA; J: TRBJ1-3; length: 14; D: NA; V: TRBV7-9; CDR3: CASSLDSSGNTIYF; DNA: TGTGCCAGCAGCTTAGACAGCTCTGGAAACACCATATATTTT
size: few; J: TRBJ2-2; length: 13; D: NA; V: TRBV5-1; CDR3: CASSVTGIGELFF; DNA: TGCGCCAGCAGCGTCACAGGGATCGGGGAGCTGTTTTTT
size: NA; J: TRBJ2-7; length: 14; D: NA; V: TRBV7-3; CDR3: CASSKLGGSDEQYF; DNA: TGTGCCAGCAGCAAACTAGGGGGAAGCGACGAGCAGTACTTC
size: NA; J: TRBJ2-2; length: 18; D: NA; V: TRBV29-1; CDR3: CSVERRVGKEGTTGELFF; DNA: TGCAGCGTTGAACGTCGGGTAGGGAAGGAGGGTACCACCGGGGAGCTGTTTTTT
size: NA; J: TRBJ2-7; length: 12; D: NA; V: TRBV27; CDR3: CASIGGSYEQYF; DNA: TGTGCCAGCATTGGGGGCTCCTACGAGCAGTACTTC
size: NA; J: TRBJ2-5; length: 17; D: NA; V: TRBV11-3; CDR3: CASSLGGAGRYEETQYF; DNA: TGTGCCAGCAGCTTAGGGGGGGCAGGGCGATACGAAGAGACCCAGTACTTC
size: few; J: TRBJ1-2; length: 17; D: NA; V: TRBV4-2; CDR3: CASSQERILRGAYGYTF; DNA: TGTGCCAGCAGCCAAGAGAGAATTTTACGTGGAGCTTATGGCTACACCTTC
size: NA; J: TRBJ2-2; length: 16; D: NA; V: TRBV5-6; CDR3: CASYLSWGTVAGELFF; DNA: TGTGCCAGCTACCTTTCTTGGGGGACGGTGGCCGGGGAGCTGTTTTTT
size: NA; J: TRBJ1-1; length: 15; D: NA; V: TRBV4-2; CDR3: CASSQGGAAGTEAFF; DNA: TGTGCCAGCAGCCAAGGTGGTGCAGCCGGCACTGAAGCTTTCTTT
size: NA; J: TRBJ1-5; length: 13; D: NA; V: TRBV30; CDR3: CAWSSRVSQPQHF; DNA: TGTGCCTGGAGTTCCAGGGTCAGTCAGCCCCAGCATTTT
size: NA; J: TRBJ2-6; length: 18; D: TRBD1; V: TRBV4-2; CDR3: CASSQETGGFSGANVLTF; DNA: TGTGCCAGCAGCCAAGAGACAGGGGGTTTCTCTGGGGCCAACGTCCTGACTTTC
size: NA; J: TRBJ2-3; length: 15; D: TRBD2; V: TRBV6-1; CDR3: CASCWGRALADTQYF; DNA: TGTGCCAGCTGTTGGGGGAGGGCCCTCGCAGATACGCAGTATTTT
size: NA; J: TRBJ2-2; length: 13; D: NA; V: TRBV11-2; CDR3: CASSLAMAGELFF; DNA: TGTGCCAGCAGCTTAGCCATGGCCGGGGAGCTGTTTTTT
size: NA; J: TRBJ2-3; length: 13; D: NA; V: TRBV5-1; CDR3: CASSIPRSDTQYF; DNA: TGCGCCAGCAGCATACCTAGATCAGATACGCAGTATTTT
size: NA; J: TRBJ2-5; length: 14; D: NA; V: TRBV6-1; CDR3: CASSEGHLGKTQYF; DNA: TGTGCCAGCAGTGAGGGTCACCTCGGGAAGACCCAGTACTTC
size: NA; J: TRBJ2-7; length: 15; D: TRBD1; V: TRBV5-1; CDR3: CASSPTQGASYEQYF; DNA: TGCGCCAGCAGCCCCACGCAGGGGGCCTCCTACGAGCAGTACTTC